This passage covers 21 T cell receptor beta chains from one sample sequenced in a study of blood T cell repertoires in COVID-19. This table comes from immunoSEQ multiplex PCR, and its TCRdb copy is limited to in-frame clones, with some not included. This repertoire shows fewer than 250,000 clones, about 88% found once; its top ten account for approximately 2.9%. The sample taken for sequencing was peripheral blood. These receptors all come from a man in his sixties with acute or convalescent COVID-19.

V and J are TRBV5-4 and TRBJ1-4; a weak D match, TRBD1 (5 bases). V dropped 0 bases and J dropped 8 bases, with 11 bases sitting between them. The V gene's germline CDR1 is SGHNT and CDR2 YYREEE (reference sequence). The CDR3 length is 14 residues. The CDR3 DNA sequence: TGTGCCAGCAGCTTGGCAGGACGGGGGGAAAAACTGTTTTTT. This encodes CASSLAGRGEKLFF.

The chain has TRBV29-1 and TRBJ1-2; no clear D. The V gene lost 5 bases and the J gene lost 2 bases, with 12 bases spanning the gap. Germline V CDR1 and CDR2: SQVTM, ANQGSEA. The CDR3 runs 13 residues. CDR3 nucleotides: TGCAGCGTTCGAGGCGCGACGAACTATGGCTACACCTTC. Residues: CSVRGATNYGYTF.

The rearrangement uses TRBV5-1 and TRBJ2-7; 7 bases are a match to TRBD2. The CDR3 is 13 residues long. V was clipped by 2 bases and J by 3 bases; unmatched bases: 2. From germline, CDR1 is SGHRS and CDR2 YFSETQ. The CDR3 loop is CASSLSGGYEQYF. Written as DNA, the CDR3 is TGCGCCAGCAGCTTATCGGGGGGCTACGAGCAGTACTTC.

The chain carries TRBV10-3 and TRBJ1-4; D is perhaps TRBD1 (5 bases). Germline V gives CDR1 ENHRY, CDR2 SYGVKD. The CDR3 contains 15 residues. Trimming stripped 0 bases from V and 5 bases from J, with 10 bases between. The CDR3 DNA sequence: TGTGCCATCAGTGAGTCGACAGCGATCAATGAAAAACTGTTTTTT. It yields the protein CAISESTAINEKLFF.

This clone has only one observation. The genes are TRBV19 and TRBJ2-3; TRBD2 is a possible D gene (6 bases). The CDR3 covers 14 residues. Looked up from germline, CDR1 is LNHDA and CDR2 is SQIVND (reference sequence). With 5 bases removed from V and 0 bases from J, the gap between germline ends came to 9 bases. This CDR3 is CASSPGTSTDTQYF. DNA for the CDR3: TGTGCCAGTAGTCCCGGGACTAGCACAGATACGCAGTATTTT.

Written as DNA, the CDR3 is TGTGCCAGCAGCGCATACAGGGTTGGGGCGGAGACCCAGTACTTC. This encodes CASSAYRVGAETQYF. V and J are TRBV5-4 and TRBJ2-5, with D tentatively TRBD1 (6 bases). Germline V CDR1 and CDR2: SGHNT, YYREEE (reference sequence). This CDR3 has 15 amino acids. The ends were cut back, 4 bases at V and 5 bases at J, with 18 bases in the middle.

The chain carries TRBV27 and TRBJ2-6; possible D gene TRBD1, 5 bases. The V gene's germline CDR1 is MNHEY and CDR2 SMNVEV (reference sequence). Between the trimmed V and J ends, which lost 8 bases and 2 bases, there was a span of 10 bases. This CDR3 contains 14 residues. The chain's CDR3 is CASSTEPGANVLTF. The CDR3 bases are TGTGCCAGCTCGACAGAACCTGGGGCCAACGTCCTGACTTTC.

CDR3 amino acids: CASSREITGGWSNQPQHF. In DNA, the CDR3 is TGTGCCAGCAGCCGCGAAATAACAGGGGGCTGGAGCAATCAGCCCCAGCATTTT. The V call is TRBV7-2, the J call TRBJ1-5; 9 nucleotides line up with TRBD1. The CDR3 runs 18 residues. V lost 5 bases and J lost 1; bases outside the gene matches: 12. Germline CDR1 reads SGHTA; CDR2 reads FQGNSA. Complete variable domain (other parts from reference TRBV7-2 and TRBJ1-5): GAGVSQSPSNKVTEKGKDVELRCDPISGHTALYWYRQSLGQGLEFLIYFQGNSAPDKSGLPSDRFSAERTGGSVSTLTIQRTQQEDSAVYLCASSREITGGWSNQPQHFGDGTRLSIL.

V usage is TRBV6-5 and J usage is TRBJ1-1, with D tentatively TRBD1 (6 bases). V lost 1 base and J lost 11, with 11 bases in between. This CDR3 comprises 12 residues. The germline V gene encodes CDR1 MNHEY and CDR2 SVGAGI. CDR3 sequence: CASSYWQGQAFF. The CDR3 DNA sequence: TGTGCCAGCAGTTACTGGCAGGGGCAGGCTTTCTTT.

This clone came up a few times. This chain uses TRBV19 with TRBJ2-7; D gene uncertain. CDR3 length: 15 amino acids. CDR1 and CDR2 from the germline V gene are LNHDA and SQIVND (reference sequence). Trimming stripped 1 base from V and 0 bases from J, with 10 bases between. This CDR3 is CASSIGQQRSYEQYF. In DNA, the CDR3 is TGTGCCAGTAGTATAGGGCAGCAGCGCTCCTACGAGCAGTACTTC.

The chain employs TRBV6-5 and TRBJ1-1; TRBD1 might be the D (5 bases). Trimming stripped 2 bases from V and 5 bases from J, with 15 bases between. Germline V gene lookup returns CDR1 MNHEY and CDR2 SVGAGI. The CDR3 loop spans 15 amino acids. CDR3 residues: CASSYGLGGGTEAFF. In nucleotides, the CDR3 is TGTGCCAGCAGTTACGGTCTGGGCGGGGGAACTGAAGCTTTCTTT.

This clone was seen only once. This chain uses TRBV19 with TRBJ2-5; TRBD1 matches at 8 bases. The V gene end was trimmed by 1 base and the J gene end by 4 bases; junction bases not matched to a gene: 5. This CDR3 contains 15 residues. Germline CDR1 LNHDA, CDR2 SQIVND (reference sequence). CDR3: CASSIVPGGTETQYF. Written as DNA, the CDR3 is TGTGCCAGTAGTATAGTACCAGGGGGCACAGAGACCCAGTACTTC.

This chain uses TRBV18 with TRBJ2-7; 8 positions agree with TRBD1. In germline, CDR1 is KGHSH, CDR2 LQKENI. This CDR3 has 15 amino acids. J gave up 3 bases and V 4 bases, and 8 bases lay outside the gene matches. The CDR3 here is CASSLIQDRGYEQYF. The CDR3 DNA reads TGTGCCAGCTCACTTATCCAAGACAGGGGCTACGAGCAGTACTTC. The entire variable domain, with the rest obtained from reference TRBV18 and TRBJ2-7, is as follows: NAGVMQNPRHLVRRRGQEARLRCSPMKGHSHVYWYRQLPEEGLKFMVYLQKENIIDESGMPKERFSAEFPKEGPSILRIQQVVRGDSAAYFCASSLIQDRGYEQYFGPGTRLTVT.

This clone was detected once. V and J are TRBV6-2 or TRBV6-3 and TRBJ2-3; D unresolved. The germline V gene has CDR1 MNHEY and CDR2 SVGEGT. V gave up 0 bases and J gave up 5 bases, with 9 bases separating them. CDR3 length: 14 amino acids. This CDR3 reads CASSYSIARDTQYF. The CDR3 region has the DNA TGTGCCAGCAGTTACTCGATAGCAAGAGATACGCAGTATTTT.

J is TRBJ2-7 and V is TRBV7-8; D is possibly TRBD1 (6 bases). The germline gives CDR1 SGHVS, CDR2 FQNEAQ. Trimming cost V 0 bases and J 6 bases, with 12 bases left between them. There are 14 residues in the CDR3. CDR3: CASSLAPGVGEQYF. CDR3 nucleotides: TGTGCCAGCAGCTTAGCGCCAGGGGTTGGCGAGCAGTACTTC.

This chain connects TRBV12-3 or TRBV12-4 to TRBJ2-2, with D possibly matching TRBD1 (5 bases). Trimming left V 6 bases short and J 8 bases short, with 13 bases between. This CDR3 has 13 amino acids. CDR3 DNA: TGTGCCAGCAGGGACACTTCCGTGGGGGAGCTGTTTTTT. Encoded protein: CASRDTSVGELFF.

The V gene is TRBV29-1, the J gene TRBJ2-7; no clear D gene. Trimming took 1 base from V and 2 from J, leaving 9 bases between them. Per the germline V gene, CDR1 is SQVTM and CDR2 is ANQGSEA. This CDR3 contains 13 residues. CDR3: CSVEGQAPYEQYF. CDR3 bases: TGCAGCGTTGAAGGGCAGGCTCCCTACGAGCAGTACTTC.

This chain uses TRBV3-1 (or the pseudogene TRBV3-2) with TRBJ2-5, with TRBD2 matching 10 bases. Germline CDR1 and CDR2: LGHDT and YNNKEL (reference sequence). V shed 4 bases and J 2 bases; nucleotides not matched to a gene: 7. The CDR3 length is 16 residues. For the CDR3, the DNA is TGTGCCAGCAGCCTTGGGCTAGCGGGGGCACAAGAGACCCAGTACTTC. Its protein product is CASSLGLAGAQETQYF.

This clone was observed a few times. The chain is built from TRBV9 and TRBJ2-5, with D possibly TRBD1 on 5 matching bases. The V end lost 0 bases, the J end lost 3 bases, and 6 bases lay between the germline ends. The CDR3 consists of 13 residues. Germline-derived CDR1 and CDR2 are SGDLS and YYNGEE. The CDR3 protein is CASSVGQKETQYF. CDR3 coding DNA: TGTGCCAGCAGCGTAGGACAGAAAGAGACCCAGTACTTC.

The gene calls are TRBV14 and TRBJ1-5; unclear D gene. Germline V gene lookup returns CDR1 SGHDN and CDR2 FVKESK. V was cut by 0 bases and J by 3 bases, with 3 bases left in between. The CDR3 runs to 13 residues. CDR3 residues: CASSQDLNQPQHF. The CDR3 nucleotides read TGTGCCAGCAGCCAAGATCTCAATCAGCCCCAGCATTTT.

In this sample, this clone turned up a few times. In DNA, the CDR3 is TGCAGTGCTAGTCCGGGACAGTTGGCCAATTACAATGAGCAGTTCTTC. Protein sequence: CSASPGQLANYNEQFF. This chain uses TRBV20-1 with TRBJ2-1, with 7 bases lining up with TRBD1. CDR1 and CDR2 (germline): DFQATT, SNEGSKA (reference sequence). This CDR3 region has 16 residues. The junction had 12 bases not matched to a gene; V was cut back by 3 bases and J by 4 bases.